This T cell receptor beta chain derives from a study of blood T cell repertoires in COVID-19. The assay was immunoSEQ multiplex PCR, and TCRdb's table has in-frame clones only and misses some. Of approximately 230,000 clones in the sample, under 95% were seen once. Cohorts were assigned according to the clinical history that participants reported. V lost 0 bases, J lost 2 bases, and 3 bases stayed unmatched. This CDR3 spans 16 amino acids. CDR1 and CDR2 (germline): SGHRS, YFSETQ. What was sequenced was PBMCs or T cells enriched from blood (not recorded which). The chain has TRBV5-1 and TRBJ1-1, with TRBD1 matching over 11 bases. The sequence derives from a woman younger than 35 who had recovered from COVID-19. CDR3 residues: CASSLGTGGPNTEAFF. In DNA, the CDR3 is TGCGCCAGCAGCTTGGGGACAGGGGGCCCAAACACTGAAGCTTTCTTT.